This T cell receptor (beta chain) was recorded in a study of T cells in Graves' hyperthyroidism and ophthalmopathy. This CDR3 region has 15 residues. The J segment lost 7 bases and the V segment lost 0 bases, leaving 9 bases of the junction unmatched. CDR1 DFQATT and CDR2 SNEGSKA come from the germline V gene (reference sequence). This clonotype has at least ten counts. The source material, RNA transcripts, was used to amplify TCR beta CDR3 regions. TCR CDR3 underwent first-round RT-PCR with the HTBI primer set. A single record per CDR3 protein comes from TCRdb applying MiXCR to the multiplex PCR reads. Of a few hundred thousand distinct CDR3 sequences in the sample, 13% to 15% were seen once.

The rearrangement uses TRBV20-1 and TRBJ2-7; 10 positions match TRBD2. Sequenced: blood. The origin of this receptor is a woman aged 45 to 65 with Graves' hyperthyroidism that later progressed to Graves' ophthalmopathy. The CDR3 loop is CSARDPTSGFLEQYF. The CDR3 coding sequence is TGCAGTGCTAGAGATCCGACTAGCGGGTTCCTTGAGCAGTACTTC.